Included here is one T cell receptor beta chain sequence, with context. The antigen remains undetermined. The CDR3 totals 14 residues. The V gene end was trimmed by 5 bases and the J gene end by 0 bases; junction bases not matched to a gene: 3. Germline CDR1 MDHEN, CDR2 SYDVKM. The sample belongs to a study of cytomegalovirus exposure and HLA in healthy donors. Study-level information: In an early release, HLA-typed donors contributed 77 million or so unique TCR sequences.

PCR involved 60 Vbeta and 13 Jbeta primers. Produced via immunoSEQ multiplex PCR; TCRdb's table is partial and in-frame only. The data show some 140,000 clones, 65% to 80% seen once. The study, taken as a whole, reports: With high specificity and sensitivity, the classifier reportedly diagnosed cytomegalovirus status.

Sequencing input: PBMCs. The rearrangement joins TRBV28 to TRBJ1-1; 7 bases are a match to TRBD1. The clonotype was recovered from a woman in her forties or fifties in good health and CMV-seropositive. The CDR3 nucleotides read TGTGCCAGCAGTGTACAGGGGTTGAACACTGAAGCTTTCTTT. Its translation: CASSVQGLNTEAFF.